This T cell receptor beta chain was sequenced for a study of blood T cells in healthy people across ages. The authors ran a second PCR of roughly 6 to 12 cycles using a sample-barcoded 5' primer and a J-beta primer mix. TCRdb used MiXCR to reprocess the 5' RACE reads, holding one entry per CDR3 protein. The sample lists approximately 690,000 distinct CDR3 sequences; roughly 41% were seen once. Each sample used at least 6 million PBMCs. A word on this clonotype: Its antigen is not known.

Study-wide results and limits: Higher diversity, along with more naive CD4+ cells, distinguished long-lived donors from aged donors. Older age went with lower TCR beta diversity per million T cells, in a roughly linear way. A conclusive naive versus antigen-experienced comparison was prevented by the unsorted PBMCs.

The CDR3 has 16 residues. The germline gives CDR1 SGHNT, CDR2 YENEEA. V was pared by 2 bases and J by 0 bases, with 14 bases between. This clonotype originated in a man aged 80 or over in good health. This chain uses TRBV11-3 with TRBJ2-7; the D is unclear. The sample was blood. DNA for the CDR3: TGTGCCAGCAGCTTATTTCCGGCCCCAAGCTCCTACGAGCAGTACTTC. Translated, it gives CASSLFPAPSSYEQYF.